The entry that follows covers one TCR beta chain sequence. Profiling relied on immunoSEQ multiplex PCR, and the TCRdb table lists in-frame clones only, not all of them. The sample lists 410,000 or so clones, more than 80% seen once, with more than 1.4% in the top ten. This sample is drawn from a study of blood T cell repertoires in COVID-19. This TCR derives from a woman between 25 and 40 years old with active or convalescent COVID-19. Sequencing was done on a sample of peripheral blood.

The CDR3 region has the DNA TGTGCCAGCAGCCTAGGACAGCTTATTGAAGCTTTCTTT. It codes for CASSLGQLIEAFF. This chain connects TRBV6-5 to TRBJ1-1; perhaps TRBD1 as D (6 bases). This CDR3 is 13 amino acids long. The germline V gene encodes CDR1 MNHEY and CDR2 SVGAGI. Deletions cut 6 bases from V and 7 bases from J, with 15 bases between.